Shown below are 8 T cell receptor beta chains from a single sample sequenced in a study of prognosis after radiotherapy for stage I lung cancer. With two-round multiplex PCR, TCR beta CDR3 sequences were amplified from genomic DNA. Individual primers that were specific to each TRBV and TRBJ gene served in first-round PCR. TCRdb recomputed calls from the multiplex PCR reads with MiXCR, one row per CDR3 protein. The table includes tens of thousands of distinct CDR3 sequences, around a quarter detected once. The sequenced sample was PBMCs, obtained before or after stereotactic body radiation therapy (not recorded which). The receptors derive from a donor older than 45 with non-small cell lung cancer.

The J gene is TRBJ1-1, the V gene TRBV5-1, with 9 bases fitting TRBD1. CDR3 length: 14 amino acids. Germline assignment: CDR1 SGHRS and CDR2 YFSETQ. J was trimmed by 4 bases and V by 5 bases; bases with no gene match: 6. The CDR3 is CASRPTGGGTEAFF. CDR3 coding DNA: TGCGCCAGCAGGCCCACAGGGGGCGGCACTGAAGCTTTCTTT.

The sample holds many counts of this clonotype. This sequence joins TRBV6-1 and TRBJ1-2, with D possibly being TRBD1 (6 bases). With 5 bases removed from V and 4 bases from J, the gap between germline ends came to 11 bases. The CDR3 has 13 residues. From germline, CDR1 is MNHNS and CDR2 SASEGT. The CDR3 loop is CASSQQGIYGYTF. In nucleotides, the CDR3 is TGTGCCAGCAGTCAACAGGGAATCTATGGCTACACCTTC.

Within the sample, this clonotype is large. This chain uses TRBV7-3 with TRBJ2-1; TRBD2 matches 12 bases. CDR1 is SGHTA, CDR2 FQGTGA, per germline. V trimming: 5 bases; J trimming: 7 bases; junction bases outside the gene matches: 6. The CDR3 sequence is 15 residues long. CDR3 sequence reads: CASSPLAGGLNEQFF. The CDR3 bases are TGTGCCAGCAGCCCCCTAGCGGGAGGGCTGAATGAGCAGTTCTTC.

Relative to its sample, this clonotype is medium-sized. The chain is built from TRBV6-5 and TRBJ2-2; 8 bases align to TRBD2. V was pared by 1 base and J by 6 bases, with 10 bases of the junction left unmatched. The CDR3 extends over 17 amino acids. Germline CDR1 reads MNHEY; CDR2 reads SVGAGI. CDR3 residues: CASSYFEAGVGPGELFF. CDR3 DNA sequence: TGTGCCAGCAGTTACTTTGAAGCGGGAGTGGGTCCCGGGGAGCTGTTTTTT.

This clonotype was recorded at least ten times. The CDR3 loop reads CASSRFTNEKLFF. DNA for the CDR3: TGTGCCAGCAGTAGGTTCACTAATGAAAAACTGTTTTTT. This sequence joins TRBV2 and TRBJ1-4, with D uncertain. V was cut by 5 bases and J by 2 bases, with 6 bases left in between. The CDR3 runs 13 residues. Germline lookup yields CDR1 SNHLY and CDR2 FYNNEI.

In this sample, this clonotype turned up a few times. A much larger clone sits a single nucleotide away, making a read error possible. This chain uses TRBV24-1 with TRBJ2-2; D uncertain. CDR3 size: 13 residues. The V and J ends lost 4 bases and 7 bases respectively, with 9 bases between them. Looked up from germline, CDR1 is KGHDR and CDR2 is SFDVKD. The CDR3 DNA reads as TGTGCCACCAGTGACACGTTCGGCGGGGAGCTGTTTTTT. Protein sequence: CATSDTFGGELFF.

There are many counts of this clonotype. V is TRBV3-1 and J is TRBJ2-4; D assignment may be TRBD1 or TRBD2 (5 bases each). The CDR3 extends over 12 amino acids. Trimming removed 11 bases at V and 2 bases at J, with 10 bases between. Germline V gene data show CDR1 as LGHDT and CDR2 as YNNKEL (reference sequence). The CDR3 loop is CAAGTTKNIQYF. The DNA of the CDR3 is TGTGCCGCAGGGACGACCAAAAACATTCAGTACTTC. Together with reference TRBV3-1 and TRBJ2-4, the CDR3 gives the full variable domain: DTAVSQTPKYLVTQMGNDKSIKCEQNLGHDTMYWYKQDSKKFLKIMFSYNNKELIINETVPNRFSPKSPDKAHLNLHINSLELGDSAVYFCAAGTTKNIQYFGAGTRLSVL.

The chain is built from TRBV11-2 and TRBJ2-6, with unresolved D. Trimming removed 8 bases from V and 2 bases from J, with 10 bases in between. The CDR3 length is 14 residues. Per the germline V gene, CDR1 is SGHAT and CDR2 is FQNNGV. The CDR3 here is CASLTRTGANVLTF. The CDR3 DNA reads TGTGCCAGCTTGACTCGGACTGGGGCCAACGTCCTGACTTTC.